This T cell receptor (beta chain) appears in the sequencing data of a study of cytomegalovirus exposure and HLA in healthy donors. CDR1 and CDR2 (germline): MNHEY, SVGAGI. With 5 bases clipped from V and 5 bases from J, the junction kept 7 bases outside the gene matches. The CDR3 has 14 amino acids. Clones were read by immunoSEQ multiplex PCR, and TCRdb kept only the in-frame ones, dropping some. Here the sample spans roughly 95,000 clones, 85% being singletons. The TCR sequence derives from a young man in good health and CMV-seropositive. The chain employs TRBV6-5 and TRBJ2-5, with 8 bases fitting TRBD1. The sample was PBMCs. CDR3 in DNA: TGTGCCAGCAGTGACAGGGGATTCGGGGAGACCCAGTACTTC. Its protein product is CASSDRGFGETQYF.